What follows are 14 T cell receptor beta chains derived from one specimen sequenced in a study of beta chain features in type 1 diabetes. The sequenced template was cDNA made from the entire isolated RNA. Using immunoSEQ multiplex PCR, the repertoire was profiled, and TCRdb retains in-frame clones only, with some absent. Among approximately 470,000 clones listed, 30% were seen once. The material sequenced was naive CD4+ T cells from blood. These receptors were taken from a young man in good health.

As DNA, the CDR3 is TGTGCCAGCAGCTTCCCCGGGACAGGGTACAATGAGCAGTTCTTC. Translating it yields CASSFPGTGYNEQFF. The gene calls are TRBV7-2 and TRBJ2-1; the match to TRBD1 covers 9 bases. The CDR3 runs 15 residues. Germline V lookup: CDR1 SGHTA, CDR2 FQGNSA. V shed 3 bases and J 4 bases; nucleotides not matched to a gene: 4.

The chain joins TRBV7-8 to TRBJ2-5; the D gene is possibly TRBD1 (7 bases). The CDR3 runs 12 residues. The germline V gene encodes CDR1 SGHVS and CDR2 FQNEAQ. Trimming took 8 bases from V and 5 from J, leaving 12 bases between them. The DNA for the CDR3 is TGTGCCAGCGGCAGGGGGGCGGAGACCCAGTACTTC. Residues: CASGRGAETQYF.

The table lists this clone with a few counts. Other DNA sequences in the sample encode the same CDR3. The chain joins TRBV7-2 to TRBJ2-7; D possibly corresponds to TRBD2 (5 bases). This CDR3 contains 12 residues. The V end lost 5 bases, the J end lost 4 bases, and 9 bases lay between the germline ends. The germline CDR1 and CDR2 sequences are SGHTA and FQGNSA. CDR3 protein: CASSPTGYEQYF. In DNA form, the CDR3 reads TGTGCCAGCAGCCCGACGGGGTACGAGCAGTACTTC.

The chain joins TRBV30 to TRBJ2-2; 16 bases line up with TRBD2. The CDR3 length is 17 residues. From germline, CDR1 is GTSNPN and CDR2 SVGIG (reference sequence). V gave up 2 bases and J gave up 6 bases; unmatched junction bases: 6. Here the CDR3 reads CAWSQGLAGGHPGELFF. In DNA form, the CDR3 reads TGTGCCTGGAGTCAGGGACTAGCGGGAGGGCACCCCGGGGAGCTGTTTTTT.

This clone has more than one count but fewer than ten. The rearrangement uses TRBV5-1 and TRBJ1-1; D gene uncertain. The V gene lost 0 bases and the J gene lost 3 bases, with 12 bases spanning the gap. The CDR3 totals 15 residues. Germline-derived CDR1 and CDR2 are SGHRS and YFSETQ. The CDR3 sequence is CASSLGTAVYTEAFF. DNA of the CDR3: TGCGCCAGCAGCTTGGGGACGGCTGTTTACACTGAAGCTTTCTTT.

This clone was observed a few times. The rearrangement uses TRBV30 and TRBJ2-1; no definite D call. Germline loops: CDR1 GTSNPN, CDR2 SVGIG (reference sequence). Trimming shortened V by 6 bases and J by 7 bases, and 19 bases separated the two germline ends. The CDR3 is 14 amino acids. The CDR3 region has the DNA TGTGCCTGCCGCCCCGACTCTTTCTGGAATGAGCAGTTCTTC. Translating it yields CACRPDSFWNEQFF.

This clone was seen more than once but under ten times. V usage is TRBV2 and J usage is TRBJ2-1; 7 bases agree with TRBD1. The CDR3 spans 15 residues. The germline CDR1 and CDR2 sequences are SNHLY and FYNNEI. With 6 bases clipped from V and 0 bases from J, the junction kept 5 bases outside the gene matches. CDR3 region: CASSRDRASYNEQFF. The DNA of the CDR3 is TGTGCCAGCAGCCGTGACAGGGCCTCCTACAATGAGCAGTTCTTC.

This clone has more than one count but fewer than ten. The chain couples TRBV30 to TRBJ2-1; TRBD2 might be the D (6 bases). The V end was cut by 0 bases, the J end by 6 bases, with 18 bases between. From germline, CDR1 is GTSNPN and CDR2 SVGIG (reference sequence). The CDR3 is 16 amino acids. The DNA for the CDR3 is TGTGCCTGGAGTGTACTATCTGCTAGCGAGCCCAATGAGCAGTTCTTC. It codes for CAWSVLSASEPNEQFF.

Comment on this clone: Other nucleotide sequences from this sample produce the same CDR3. V gene TRBV20-1 combines with J gene TRBJ2-5; D unclear. The CDR3 is 10 amino acids. The V and J ends lost 3 bases and 4 bases respectively, with 3 bases between them. Per germline, CDR1 DFQATT and CDR2 SNEGSKA (reference sequence). As DNA, the CDR3 is TGCAGTGCTAGCCCAGAGACCCAGTACTTC. It encodes CSASPETQYF.

This sequence joins TRBV7-2 and TRBJ1-2; D possibly corresponds to TRBD1 (5 bases). The length of the CDR3 is 14 residues. In germline, CDR1 is SGHTA, CDR2 FQGNSA. V gave up 5 bases and J gave up 8 bases, with 18 bases separating them. CDR3 DNA: TGTGCCAGCAGCACTTACCGGGACGACCAAGGCTACACCTTC. Amino acids: CASSTYRDDQGYTF.

The chain recombines TRBV2 with TRBJ2-7, with D tentatively TRBD1 (6 bases). Trimming took off 5 bases at V and 1 base at J, with 12 bases between the two ends. Germline V gene lookup returns CDR1 SNHLY and CDR2 FYNNEI. The CDR3 has 14 amino acids. CDR3 loop: CASSLDRWSYEQYF. CDR3 bases: TGTGCCAGCAGTCTAGACAGGTGGTCCTACGAGCAGTACTTC. Complete variable domain (other parts from reference TRBV2 and TRBJ2-7): EPEVTQTPSHQVTQMGQEVILRCVPISNHLYFYWYRQILGQKVEFLVSFYNNEISEKSEIFDDQFSVERPDGSNFTLKIRSTKLEDSAMYFCASSLDRWSYEQYFGPGTRLTVT.

This clone was counted between two and nine times. The V gene is TRBV5-1, the J gene TRBJ2-4; no clear D gene. CDR3 length: 16 residues. Germline V gives CDR1 SGHRS, CDR2 YFSETQ. Trimming pared 0 bases from V and 0 bases from J, leaving 10 bases between. Here the CDR3 reads CASSLEARVAKNIQYF. CDR3 nucleotides: TGCGCCAGCAGCTTGGAGGCGCGAGTAGCCAAAAACATTCAGTACTTC.

This clone has just a few counts. The CDR3: CASSSWKAETQYF. For the CDR3, the DNA is TGTGCCAGCAGCTCTTGGAAAGCGGAGACCCAGTACTTC. This chain joins TRBV7-2 and TRBJ2-5; D call uncertain. This CDR3 region has 13 residues. Trimming took 4 bases from V and 5 from J, leaving 11 bases between them. In germline, CDR1 is SGHTA, CDR2 FQGNSA.

The chain couples TRBV9 to TRBJ2-3; 11 positions match TRBD1. The CDR3 totals 15 residues. Trimming at V came to 4 bases and at J to 5 bases, leaving 6 bases not matched to a gene. From germline, CDR1 is SGDLS and CDR2 YYNGEE. The CDR3 protein is CASSPGTGGIDTQYF. The CDR3 coding sequence is TGTGCCAGCAGCCCCGGGACAGGGGGTATAGATACGCAGTATTTT.